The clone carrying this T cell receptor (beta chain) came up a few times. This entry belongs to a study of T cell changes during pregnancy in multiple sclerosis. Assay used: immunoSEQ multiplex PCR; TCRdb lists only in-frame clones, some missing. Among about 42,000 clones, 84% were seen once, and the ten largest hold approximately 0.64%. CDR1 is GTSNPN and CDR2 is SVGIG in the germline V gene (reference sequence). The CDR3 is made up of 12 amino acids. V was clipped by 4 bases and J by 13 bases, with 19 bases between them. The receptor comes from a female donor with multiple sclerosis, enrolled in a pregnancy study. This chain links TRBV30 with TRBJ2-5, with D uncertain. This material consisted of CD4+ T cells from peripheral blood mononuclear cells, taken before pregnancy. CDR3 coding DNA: TGTGCCTGGACGACCGATGAATCAAGCGTGTACTTC. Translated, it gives CAWTTDESSVYF. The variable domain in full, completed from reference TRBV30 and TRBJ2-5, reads SQTIHQWPATLVQPVGSPLSLECTVEGTSNPNLYWYRQAAGRGLQLLFYSVGIGQISSEVPQNLSASRPQDRQFILSSKKLLLSDSGFYLCAWTTDESSVYFGPGTRLLVL.